Below, 16 T cell receptor beta chains from the same sample are listed, as sequenced in a study of control samples from healthy donors and cancer patients. The repertoire was sequenced with immunoSEQ multiplex PCR; TCRdb's copy has only in-frame clones and lacks some. This repertoire shows about 160,000 clones, approximately 93% found once; its top ten account for about 8.5%. Sequencing used blood. These receptors originate from a woman in her thirties or forties in good health.

About this clone: Other DNA sequences in this specimen translate into the identical CDR3. V gene TRBV18 combines with J gene TRBJ2-5; D is perhaps TRBD2 (6 bases). This CDR3 has 13 residues. With 3 bases removed from V and 1 base from J, the gap between germline ends came to 6 bases. CDR1 is KGHSH and CDR2 is LQKENI in the germline V gene. The CDR3 DNA follows: TGTGCCAGCTCACCGGGACTCCAAGAGACCCAGTACTTC. It encodes CASSPGLQETQYF. Using reference TRBV18 and TRBJ2-5 for the parts outside the CDR3, the full variable domain is NAGVMQNPRHLVRRRGQEARLRCSPMKGHSHVYWYRQLPEEGLKFMVYLQKENIIDESGMPKERFSAEFPKEGPSILRIQQVVRGDSAAYFCASSPGLQETQYFGPGTRLLVL.

This sequence joins TRBV18 and TRBJ1-6; D unclear. V shed 2 bases and J shed 2 bases, with 7 bases lying between them. Germline loops: CDR1 KGHSH, CDR2 LQKENI. This CDR3 has 15 residues. The CDR3 protein is CASSPGKTYNSPLHF. The DNA for the CDR3 is TGTGCCAGCTCACCAGGAAAAACCTATAATTCACCCCTCCACTTT.

V is TRBV19 and J is TRBJ2-2; D perhaps matches TRBD1 (6 bases). In germline, CDR1 is LNHDA, CDR2 SQIVND (reference sequence). Trimming pared 1 base from V and 5 bases from J, leaving 17 bases between. CDR3 length: 17 residues. In DNA, the CDR3 is TGTGCCAGTAGTATAGCCCCCCCAGGGGCCTGGACCGGGGAGCTGTTTTTT. Translating gives CASSIAPPGAWTGELFF.

The V and J genes are TRBV7-2 and TRBJ2-5, with unresolved D. The CDR3 length is 14 residues. Germline CDR1 is SGHTA and CDR2 is FQGNSA. V was shortened by 1 base and J by 4 bases, with 10 bases between the two germline ends. CDR3 loop: CASSLVGPGETQYF. The CDR3 bases are TGTGCCAGCAGCTTAGTTGGGCCGGGAGAGACCCAGTACTTC.

This chain joins TRBV10-1 and TRBJ1-1, with TRBD1 identical over 12 bases. V shed 0 bases, J shed 5 bases, and the junction held 10 bases outside the gene matches. CDR1 WNHNN and CDR2 SYGVQD come from the germline V gene (reference sequence). This CDR3 spans 18 amino acids. The CDR3: CASSESEWDRGRGTEAFF. For the CDR3, the DNA is TGCGCCAGCAGTGAGTCGGAATGGGACAGGGGGCGCGGGACTGAAGCTTTCTTT.

The chain carries TRBV11-2 and TRBJ2-4; possibly TRBD2 for D (5 bases). Looked up from germline, CDR1 is SGHAT and CDR2 is FQNNGV. This CDR3 contains 13 residues. Trimming took 3 bases from V and 12 from J, leaving 15 bases between them. The CDR3 here is CASSFGSRANQYF. CDR3 DNA sequence: TGTGCCAGCAGCTTTGGTTCGAGGGCTAATCAGTACTTC.

The chain couples TRBV9 to TRBJ2-7; D gene unclear. This CDR3 is 15 amino acids long. In germline, CDR1 is SGDLS, CDR2 YYNGEE. The V end lost 0 bases, the J end lost 4 bases, and 14 bases lay between the germline ends. CDR3 nucleotide sequence: TGTGCCAGCAGCGTAGGATGGGCTAGTGCGTACGAGCAGTACTTC. Its protein is CASSVGWASAYEQYF.

The rearrangement joins TRBV5-4 to TRBJ2-7; D might be TRBD1 or TRBD2, each matching 5 bases. The CDR3 has 14 amino acids. Germline CDR1 is SGHNT and CDR2 is YYREEE (reference sequence). The ends were cut back, 0 bases at V and 5 bases at J, with 12 bases in the middle. The CDR3 sequence: CASSLGTRGDEQYF. The CDR3 DNA is TGTGCCAGCAGCTTGGGGACCCGGGGCGACGAGCAGTACTTC. Full variable domain (missing parts from reference TRBV5-4 and TRBJ2-7): ETGVTQSPTHLIKTRGQQVTLRCSSQSGHNTVSWYQQALGQGPQFIFQYYREEENGRGNFPPRFSGLQFPNYSSELNVNALELDDSALYLCASSLGTRGDEQYFGPGTRLTVT.

This chain links TRBV11-1 with TRBJ2-2; perhaps TRBD2 as D (5 bases). Trimming pared 5 bases from V and 0 bases from J, leaving 13 bases between. Germline V CDR1 and CDR2: SGHAT, FQDESV (reference sequence). CDR3 length: 16 residues. As DNA, the CDR3 is TGTGCCAGCAGCCCAAGGCTCGGGGCGAACACCGGGGAGCTGTTTTTT. Its translation: CASSPRLGANTGELFF.

The genes are TRBV23-1 and TRBJ2-5; TRBD2 aligns across 10 bases. TRBV23-1 is an ORF; its function is uncertain. The CDR3 totals 16 residues. V lost 2 bases and J lost 5; bases outside the gene matches: 8. DNA for the CDR3: TGCGCCAGCAGTCAACCCTTAGCGGGGGGACGGGAGACCCAGTACTTC. This encodes CASSQPLAGGRETQYF.

The chain recombines TRBV9 with TRBJ2-6; tentative D call: TRBD1 (6 bases). V was clipped by 6 bases and J by 0 bases, with 22 bases between them. Germline V gene sequence: CDR1 SGDLS, CDR2 YYNGEE. This CDR3 contains 19 residues. CDR3 protein: CASTSGVTVMSSGANVLTF. The DNA of the CDR3 is TGTGCCAGCACTTCAGGGGTCACGGTTATGAGCTCTGGGGCCAACGTCCTGACTTTC. Complete variable domain (other parts from reference TRBV9 and TRBJ2-6): DSGVTQTPKHLITATGQRVTLRCSPRSGDLSVYWYQQSLDQGLQFLIQYYNGEERAKGNILERFSAQQFPDLHSELNLSSLELGDSALYFCASTSGVTVMSSGANVLTFGAGSRLTVL.

The rearrangement links TRBV7-2 to TRBJ2-3; 8 positions agree with TRBD2. J lost 6 bases, V lost 1 base, and 3 bases had no gene match. The CDR3 covers 14 residues. Per germline, CDR1 SGHTA and CDR2 FQGNSA. CDR3 coding DNA: TGTGCCAGCAGCTTAGTTACGGGGGGGGATACGCAGTATTTT. Translating it yields CASSLVTGGDTQYF. Looking up the rest from reference TRBV7-2 and TRBJ2-3 gives the full variable domain: GAGVSQSPSNKVTEKGKDVELRCDPISGHTALYWYRQSLGQGLEFLIYFQGNSAPDKSGLPSDRFSAERTGGSVSTLTIQRTQQEDSAVYLCASSLVTGGDTQYFGPGTRLTVL.

The J gene is TRBJ2-2, the V gene TRBV6-4; the D gene is possibly TRBD2 (5 bases). The CDR3 loop spans 15 amino acids. CDR1 MRHNA and CDR2 SNTAGT come from the germline V gene. Deletions cut 4 bases from V and 3 bases from J, with 12 bases between. The CDR3 nucleotides read TGTGCCAGCAGTGTCGACGGGATCGACACCGGGGAGCTGTTTTTT. The encoded protein is CASSVDGIDTGELFF.

The chain has TRBV7-9 and TRBJ2-2, with 7 nucleotides matching TRBD2. Trimming took 3 bases from V and 4 from J; bases not matched to a gene: 17. This CDR3 region has 19 residues. CDR1 is SEHNR, CDR2 FQNEAQ, per germline (reference sequence). CDR3 residues: CASSFKYNLAEKSTGELFF. CDR3 coding DNA: TGTGCCAGCAGCTTCAAGTACAATCTAGCGGAGAAGTCCACCGGGGAGCTGTTTTTT.

The V and J genes are TRBV6-2 or TRBV6-3 and TRBJ1-5; D possibly corresponds to TRBD1 (5 bases). Germline CDR1 and CDR2: MNHEY and SVGEGT. Deletions cut 2 bases from V and 1 base from J, with 6 bases between. This CDR3 spans 14 amino acids. DNA of the CDR3: TGTGCCAGCAGTTACAGGACAAGCAATCAGCCCCAGCATTTT. As protein: CASSYRTSNQPQHF.

This clone was seen only once. The chain couples TRBV19 to TRBJ1-3; D may be TRBD1 (5 bases). Deletions cut 4 bases from V and 1 base from J, with 11 bases between. CDR3 length: 15 residues. Germline V CDR1 and CDR2: LNHDA, SQIVND (reference sequence). The CDR3 here is CASSTTGDSGNTIYF. The CDR3, as DNA: TGTGCCAGTAGTACAACAGGTGATTCTGGAAACACCATATATTTT.